Here is one T cell receptor beta chain with its context. Per the germline V gene, CDR1 is LNHNV and CDR2 is YYDKDF (reference sequence). This CDR3 is 13 amino acids long. V was clipped by 4 bases and J by 4 bases, with 10 bases between them. Profiled with immunoSEQ multiplex PCR; TCRdb holds only in-frame clones, not every one. The profile shows some 95,000 clones, 75% to 90% of them singletons. This entry comes from a study of OX40 agonist ivuxolimab in advanced cancers. The material was CD4+ or CD8+ T cells sorted from blood, obtained in a trial of the OX40 agonist ivuxolimab. The J gene is TRBJ1-2, the V gene TRBV15; the D is unclear. The clonotype originates from an adult with an advanced solid tumor such as melanoma, head and neck, liver or kidney cancer. CDR3 nucleotides: TGTGCCACCAGCAAAGCTAGGAGCTATGGCTACACCTTC. It encodes CATSKARSYGYTF.